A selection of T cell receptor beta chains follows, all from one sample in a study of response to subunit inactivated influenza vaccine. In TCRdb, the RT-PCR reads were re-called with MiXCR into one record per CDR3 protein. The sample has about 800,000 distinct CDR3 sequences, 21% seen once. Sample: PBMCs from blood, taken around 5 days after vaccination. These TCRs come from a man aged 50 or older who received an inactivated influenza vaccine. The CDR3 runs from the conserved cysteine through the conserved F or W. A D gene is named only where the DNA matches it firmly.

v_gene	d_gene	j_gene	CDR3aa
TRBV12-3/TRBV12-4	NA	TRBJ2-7	CASSFGRLYEQYF
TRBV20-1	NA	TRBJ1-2	CSAESGGNYGYTF
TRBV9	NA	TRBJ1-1	CASTGRGSTEAFF
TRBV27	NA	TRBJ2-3	CASRISGLDTQYF
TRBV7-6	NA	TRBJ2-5	CASSSDLETQYF
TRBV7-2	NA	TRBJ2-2	CASSPVLGIDTGELFF
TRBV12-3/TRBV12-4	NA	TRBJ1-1	CASTSPSGYTEAFF
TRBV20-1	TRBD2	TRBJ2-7	CSASRAGGPDEQYF
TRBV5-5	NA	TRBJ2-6	CASSLITSGANVLTF
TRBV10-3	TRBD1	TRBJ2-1	CAFSFRDRVIGSYNEQFF
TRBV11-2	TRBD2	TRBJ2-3	CASSFPAGGTDTQYF
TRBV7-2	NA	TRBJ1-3	CASSSTGLPGGNTIYF
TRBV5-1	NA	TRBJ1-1	CASSPESGTEAFF
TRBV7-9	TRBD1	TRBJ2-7	CASSLRDRVPEQYF
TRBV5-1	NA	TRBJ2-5	CASSLPRQGGETQYF
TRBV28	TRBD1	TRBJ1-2	CASRGDRANYGYTF
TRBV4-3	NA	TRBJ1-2	CASSQGPGGLNYGYTF
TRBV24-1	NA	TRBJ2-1	CATSDWEGGEQFF
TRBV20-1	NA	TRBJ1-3	CSATGTGNTIYF
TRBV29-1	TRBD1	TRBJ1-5	CSVATGTGNQPQHF
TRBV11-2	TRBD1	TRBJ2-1	CASSCSGGTYNEQFF
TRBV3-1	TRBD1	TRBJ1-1	CASRQTGALNTEAFF
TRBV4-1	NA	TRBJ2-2	CASSVSTTALNTGELFF
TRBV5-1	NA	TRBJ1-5	CASSEGRAGQPQHF
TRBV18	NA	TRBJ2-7	CASSPIQGLEDEQYF
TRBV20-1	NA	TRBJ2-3	CSARPGLRDTQYF
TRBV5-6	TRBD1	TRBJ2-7	CASSLSQGASYEQYF
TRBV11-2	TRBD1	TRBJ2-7	CASSLDRGQYYEQYF
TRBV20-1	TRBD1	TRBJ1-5	CSRTGGINQPQHF
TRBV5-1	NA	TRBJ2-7	CASSSGQRENEQYF
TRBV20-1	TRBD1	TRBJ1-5	CSARGTGGQPQHF
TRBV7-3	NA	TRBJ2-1	CASSPNSNNEQFF
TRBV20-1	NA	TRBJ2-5	CSATRTDLFGETQYF
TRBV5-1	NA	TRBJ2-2	CASSLVGATNTGELFF
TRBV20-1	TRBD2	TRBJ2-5	CSAPTSGAQETQYF